This T cell receptor (beta chain) was obtained from a study of T-cell reconstitution after alpha-beta-depleted transplantation in children. Trimming cost V 3 bases and J 7 bases, with 10 bases left between them. The CDR3 runs 14 residues. Germline CDR1 is ENHRY and CDR2 is SYGVKD. The authors prepared the TCRbeta library with unique molecular identifiers. Via MiXCR, TCRdb re-called the PCR reads, giving one row per CDR3 protein. The data show hundreds of thousands of distinct CDR3 sequences, about 11% seen once. There are many counts of this clonotype. This receptor was identified in a human donor who donated a stem cell graft to a child with acute lymphoblastic leukemia. The chain carries TRBV10-3 and TRBJ1-6; possible D gene TRBD1, 5 bases. The material sequenced was PBMCs from the stem cell graft donor, taken from the stem cell graft. The CDR3 region is CAISDQGRNSPLHF. CDR3 sequence (DNA): TGTGCCATCAGTGACCAGGGTCGGAATTCACCCCTCCACTTT.